The 32 T cell receptor beta chains in this list originate from one sample, sequenced in a study of blood T cells in healthy people across ages. Then a second PCR, running about 6 to 11 cycles, was carried out with a sample-barcoded 5' primer and a J-beta primer mix. TCRdb passed the 5' RACE reads through MiXCR, listing each CDR3 protein once. The repertoire holds under 1,100,000 distinct CDR3 sequences, with around 25% as singletons. The same sample was also studied in work on T cells of mothers and their children.

The sequencing input was blood. These receptors all stem from a girl aged 2-9 years in good health.

The gene calls are TRBV2 and TRBJ2-7; no firm D call. Germline loops: CDR1 SNHLY, CDR2 FYNNEI. The CDR3 contains 16 residues. V was cut by 2 bases and J by 0 bases, with 14 bases left in between. In DNA, the CDR3 is TGTGCCAGCAGTGAAATGGGGATGGGGAACTCCTACGAGCAGTACTTC. It yields the protein CASSEMGMGNSYEQYF.

This clonotype was picked up a small number of times. The J gene is TRBJ1-4, the V gene TRBV4-2; TRBD1 might be the D (6 bases). The CDR3 has 15 amino acids. From germline, CDR1 is LGHNA and CDR2 YNFKEQ. Trimming cost V 6 bases and J 3 bases, with 14 bases left between them. The CDR3 DNA follows: TGTGCCAGCAGTCCGGTCGGGGGCCCTAATGAAAAACTGTTTTTT. It yields the protein CASSPVGGPNEKLFF.

J is TRBJ1-4 and V is TRBV12-3 or TRBV12-4, with a tentative D call TRBD1 (5 bases). The CDR3 sequence is 15 residues long. Trimming cost V 5 bases and J 5 bases, with 15 bases left between them. Here the CDR3 reads CASSASTGLNEKLFF. Written as DNA, the CDR3 is TGTGCCAGCAGTGCCTCTACAGGCCTGAATGAAAAACTGTTTTTT.

This clonotype was observed a few times. Here the CDR3 reads CASSRPTDYEQYF. The CDR3 DNA follows: TGTGCCAGCAGTCGCCCGACAGATTACGAGCAGTACTTC. The chain carries TRBV28 and TRBJ2-5; possible D gene TRBD1, 5 bases. The end of the DNA fits TRBJ2-7 better, so the J call may be wrong. The V gene's germline CDR1 is MDHEN and CDR2 SYDVKM. The CDR3 totals 13 residues.

The gene calls are TRBV28 and TRBJ1-5; TRBD1 might be the D (6 bases). This CDR3 comprises 15 residues. The V gene's germline CDR1 is MDHEN and CDR2 SYDVKM. V dropped 6 bases and J dropped 3 bases, with 15 bases sitting between them. Written as DNA, the CDR3 is TGTGCCAGCAGGGTTCGGACAGAAGTCAATCAGCCCCAGCATTTT. Residues: CASRVRTEVNQPQHF.

V is TRBV4-1 and J is TRBJ2-1; 9 bases align to TRBD2. The V segment lost 4 bases and the J segment 8 bases; nucleotides outside the gene matches: 9. CDR3 size: 15 residues. Germline CDR1 is MGHRA and CDR2 is YSYEKL. CDR3 amino acids: CASSPSGRMKDEQFF. As DNA, the CDR3 is TGCGCCAGCAGCCCGAGCGGGAGGATGAAGGATGAGCAGTTCTTC.

This clonotype was found a few times. This chain joins TRBV29-1 and TRBJ2-7; D might be TRBD2 (7 bases). CDR1 and CDR2 from the germline V gene are SQVTM and ANQGSEA. Trimming cost V 3 bases and J 4 bases, with 16 bases left between them. The CDR3 is 14 amino acids. As DNA, the CDR3 is TGCAGCGTTGAGGGGGGGCCACAGGGATACGAGCAGTACTTC. It encodes CSVEGGPQGYEQYF.

The chain recombines TRBV7-2 with TRBJ1-1; possible D gene TRBD1, 6 bases. Trimming shortened V by 4 bases and J by 5 bases, and 11 bases separated the two germline ends. The CDR3 has 13 residues. Germline values: CDR1 SGHTA, CDR2 FQGNSA. The CDR3, as DNA: TGTGCCAGCAGCTACATACAGGGTACTGAAGCTTTCTTT. This sequence encodes CASSYIQGTEAFF.

This clonotype was found a few times. The chain links TRBV4-3 to TRBJ1-2; 8 nucleotides align to TRBD1. CDR1 and CDR2 (germline): LGHNA, YSLEER. The CDR3 loop spans 14 amino acids. V lost 2 bases and J lost 8; bases outside the gene matches: 7. The CDR3 nucleotides read TGCGCCAGCAGCCAAACCAGGACAGGGTTCGGCTACACCTTC. It encodes CASSQTRTGFGYTF.

This clonotype was seen only a few times. The chain employs TRBV9 and TRBJ2-1; 9 nucleotides align to TRBD2. Looked up from germline, CDR1 is SGDLS and CDR2 is YYNGEE. CDR3 length: 15 residues. V was pared by 4 bases and J by 4 bases, with 6 bases of the junction left unmatched. The CDR3 loop is CASSKSGGPYNEQFF. CDR3 coding DNA: TGTGCCAGCAGCAAAAGCGGGGGGCCTTACAATGAGCAGTTCTTC.

This chain links TRBV6-5 with TRBJ1-2, with 10 bases aligning to TRBD1. CDR1 is MNHEY and CDR2 is SVGAGI in the germline V gene. This CDR3 region has 16 residues. V gave up 6 bases and J gave up 8 bases; unmatched junction bases: 15. CDR3 in amino acids: CASRQTGTGEVWGYTF. The CDR3 bases are TGTGCCAGCAGACAAACCGGGACAGGGGAGGTATGGGGCTACACCTTC.

On this clonotype: The conserved closing phenylalanine or tryptophan is absent in this CDR3, likely reflecting a read error. V gene TRBV12-3 or TRBV12-4 combines with J gene TRBJ1-1; a possible D gene is TRBD1 (5 bases). V lost 3 bases and J 3 bases, leaving 5 bases between the germline ends. This CDR3 has 12 amino acids. The CDR3 spells CASSLGDTEAFS. The CDR3 nucleotides are TGTGCCAGCAGTTTGGGGGACACTGAAGCTTTCTCT.

This clonotype was picked up a small number of times. V and J are TRBV7-8 and TRBJ2-5; D is undetermined. The CDR3 runs to 16 residues. The V gene lost 2 bases and the J gene lost 5 bases, with 18 bases spanning the gap. Looked up from germline, CDR1 is SGHVS and CDR2 is FQNEAQ. The CDR3 DNA reads as TGTGCCAGCAGCTTAACCACGGCTGACTGGTGGGAGACCCAGTACTTC. Translated, it gives CASSLTTADWWETQYF.

The chain recombines TRBV11-2 with TRBJ2-7, with D perhaps assigned TRBD1 or TRBD2 (5 bases each). V was trimmed by 4 bases and J by 1 base, leaving 11 bases between them. CDR1 and CDR2 from the germline V gene are SGHAT and FQNNGV. The CDR3 runs to 14 residues. The CDR3 DNA is TGTGCCAGCAGCTCGGGACCGGGTTCCTACGAGCAGTACTTC. Its translation: CASSSGPGSYEQYF.

V usage is TRBV5-5 and J usage is TRBJ2-5; TRBD2 aligns across 10 bases. The CDR3 runs 18 residues. Germline V lookup: CDR1 SGHKS, CDR2 YYEKEE (reference sequence). V shed 1 base and J 0 bases; nucleotides not matched to a gene: 9. The CDR3 DNA is TGTGCCAGCAGCTTGTCCGGACTAGCGGAGAGGGACCAAGAGACCCAGTACTTC. It yields the protein CASSLSGLAERDQETQYF.

The chain employs TRBV6-5 and TRBJ2-7; TRBD1 matches at 11 bases. Germline CDR1 MNHEY, CDR2 SVGAGI. The CDR3 consists of 13 residues. The junction had 4 bases not matched to a gene; V was cut back by 7 bases and J by 5 bases. This CDR3 reads CASTGTGGHEQYF. The CDR3 DNA reads as TGTGCCAGCACCGGGACAGGGGGGCACGAGCAGTACTTC.

The chain is built from TRBV6-5 and TRBJ2-1; 7 bases agree with TRBD1. V trimming: 8 bases; J trimming: 4 bases; junction bases outside the gene matches: 5. Germline-derived CDR1 and CDR2 are MNHEY and SVGAGI. This CDR3 is 13 amino acids long. CDR3 sequence: CASAGTEYNEQFF. The CDR3 DNA reads as TGTGCCAGCGCCGGGACAGAATACAATGAGCAGTTCTTC.

V gene TRBV27 combines with J gene TRBJ2-5; 7 bases agree with TRBD2. The germline V gene has CDR1 MNHEY and CDR2 SMNVEV (reference sequence). The CDR3 has 15 amino acids. The V segment lost 7 bases and the J segment 5 bases; nucleotides outside the gene matches: 13. CDR3 in DNA: TGTGCCAGCAACTGGTCCGGGGGGAATTGGGAGACCCAGTACTTC. The encoded protein is CASNWSGGNWETQYF.

The genes are TRBV7-9 and TRBJ2-5; D call uncertain. There are 12 residues in the CDR3. Germline V gives CDR1 SEHNR, CDR2 FQNEAQ (reference sequence). V lost 5 bases to trimming and J lost 4 bases, with 8 bases between them. CDR3: CASSRDPETQYF. CDR3 nucleotide sequence: TGTGCCAGCAGCCGAGATCCAGAGACCCAGTACTTC.

This clonotype has more than one count but fewer than ten. V and J are TRBV29-1 and TRBJ2-4, with D possibly being TRBD2 (5 bases). Trimming shortened V by 5 bases and J by 1 base, and 6 bases separated the two germline ends. The CDR3 length is 12 residues. Germline V gives CDR1 SQVTM, CDR2 ANQGSEA. The CDR3 loop is CSVRGAKNIQYF. CDR3 in DNA: TGCAGCGTTCGCGGGGCCAAAAACATTCAGTACTTC.

The CDR3 loop is CASRNWPGDTQYF. CDR3 bases: TGTGCCAGCAGGAATTGGCCCGGAGATACGCAGTATTTT. The rearrangement uses TRBV7-2 and TRBJ2-3; D remains unclear. Trimming shortened V by 6 bases and J by 5 bases, and 12 bases separated the two germline ends. The CDR3 extends over 13 amino acids. Germline CDR1 is SGHTA and CDR2 is FQGNSA. Full variable domain (outside the CDR3, taken from reference TRBV7-2 and TRBJ2-3): GAGVSQSPSNKVTEKGKDVELRCDPISGHTALYWYRQSLGQGLEFLIYFQGNSAPDKSGLPSDRFSAERTGGSVSTLTIQRTQQEDSAVYLCASRNWPGDTQYFGPGTRLTVL.

This sequence joins TRBV9 and TRBJ2-5, with 11 bases that match TRBD2. The last part of the DNA fits TRBJ2-7 better; the J call may be wrong. The CDR3 contains 16 residues. The germline gives CDR1 SGDLS, CDR2 YYNGEE. The chain's CDR3 is CASSPTSGGQPYEQYF. CDR3 DNA: TGTGCCAGCAGCCCCACTAGCGGGGGCCAACCCTACGAGCAGTACTTC.

V gene TRBV20-1 combines with J gene TRBJ2-1; 8 bases fit TRBD2. The CDR3 loop spans 18 amino acids. The V gene's germline CDR1 is DFQATT and CDR2 SNEGSKA (reference sequence). With V trimmed by 0 bases and J by 2 bases, 12 bases remained unmatched. CDR3 bases: TGCAGTGCTAGAGAGGGCCTGGGGCGGGGGGTGACCTACAATGAGCAGTTCTTC. It encodes CSAREGLGRGVTYNEQFF.

The chain is built from TRBV3-1 and TRBJ1-4; D is unclear. The germline V gene has CDR1 LGHDT and CDR2 YNNKEL (reference sequence). Between the trimmed V and J ends, which lost 0 bases and 8 bases, there was a span of 13 bases. There are 15 residues in the CDR3. The CDR3 here is CASSQEWAGGEKLFF. The CDR3 DNA reads TGTGCCAGCAGCCAAGAGTGGGCCGGAGGAGAAAAACTGTTTTTT.

This chain connects TRBV5-1 to TRBJ2-3; D call uncertain. The CDR3 consists of 12 residues. Germline V gene data show CDR1 as SGHRS and CDR2 as YFSETQ. Deletions cut 1 base from V and 6 bases from J, with 6 bases between. The CDR3 DNA reads TGCGCCAGCAGCTTGTACCGGGATACGCAGTATTTT. Its protein product is CASSLYRDTQYF.

This clonotype was counted between two and nine times. V usage is TRBV20-1 and J usage is TRBJ2-3; 9 bases are shared with TRBD2. V was pared by 5 bases and J by 8 bases, with 20 bases of the junction left unmatched. Germline CDR1 DFQATT, CDR2 SNEGSKA (reference sequence). The CDR3 runs to 17 residues. CDR3 nucleotides: TGCAGTGCTGGCCTCTGGCGGGAGGGCCTTTTTGCTGGTACGCAGTATTTT. Encoded protein: CSAGLWREGLFAGTQYF.

The sample holds one count of this clonotype. V is TRBV7-9 and J is TRBJ2-7; a weak D match, TRBD1 (6 bases). V lost 5 bases, J lost 2 bases, and 16 bases lay in between. CDR3 size: 15 residues. Per the germline V gene, CDR1 is SEHNR and CDR2 is FQNEAQ (reference sequence). CDR3 residues: CASSPRQERPYEQYF. CDR3 in DNA: TGTGCCAGCAGCCCCAGACAGGAGAGACCCTACGAGCAGTACTTC.

This chain connects TRBV27 to TRBJ1-1; a weak D match, TRBD1 (5 bases). The length of the CDR3 is 15 residues. CDR1 and CDR2 (germline): MNHEY, SMNVEV (reference sequence). Trimming pared 8 bases from V and 3 bases from J, leaving 19 bases between. The CDR3 loop is CASYSRGAGDTEAFF. The CDR3 nucleotides read TGTGCCAGCTATTCTCGAGGGGCCGGAGACACTGAAGCTTTCTTT.

This clonotype was counted a few times. The CDR3 region has the DNA TGTGCCAGCAGTTCTCCTCCTAGGGCCTATAATTCACCCCTCCACTTT. This codes for CASSSPPRAYNSPLHF. V gene TRBV6-6 combines with J gene TRBJ1-6; no reliable D call. Deletions cut 4 bases from V and 2 bases from J, with 12 bases between. From germline, CDR1 is MNHNY and CDR2 SVGAGI (reference sequence). The CDR3 contains 16 residues.

This clonotype occurred a few times. The chain has TRBV4-3 and TRBJ1-1; D remains unclear. Germline values: CDR1 LGHNA, CDR2 YSLEER. Trimming shortened V by 0 bases and J by 1 base, and 6 bases separated the two germline ends. The CDR3 is made up of 14 amino acids. The CDR3 region is CASSQDSGNTEAFF. Written as DNA, the CDR3 is TGCGCCAGCAGCCAAGATAGCGGGAACACTGAAGCTTTCTTT.

This clonotype was picked up a small number of times. This chain uses TRBV9 with TRBJ2-5; the match to TRBD2 covers 8 bases. Germline CDR1 is SGDLS and CDR2 is YYNGEE. The CDR3 runs to 14 residues. V lost 4 bases and J lost 2; bases outside the gene matches: 4. This CDR3 is CASSKAGAQETQYF. CDR3 bases: TGTGCCAGCAGCAAAGCGGGGGCTCAAGAGACCCAGTACTTC.

The chain has TRBV2 and TRBJ2-7; TRBD2 aligns across 12 bases. The junction had 4 bases not matched to a gene; V was cut back by 5 bases and J by 2 bases. Germline V gene sequence: CDR1 SNHLY, CDR2 FYNNEI. The CDR3 spans 15 residues. The CDR3 loop reads CASSFRTSGAYEQYF. The DNA for the CDR3 is TGTGCCAGCAGTTTTCGGACTAGCGGGGCCTACGAGCAGTACTTC.